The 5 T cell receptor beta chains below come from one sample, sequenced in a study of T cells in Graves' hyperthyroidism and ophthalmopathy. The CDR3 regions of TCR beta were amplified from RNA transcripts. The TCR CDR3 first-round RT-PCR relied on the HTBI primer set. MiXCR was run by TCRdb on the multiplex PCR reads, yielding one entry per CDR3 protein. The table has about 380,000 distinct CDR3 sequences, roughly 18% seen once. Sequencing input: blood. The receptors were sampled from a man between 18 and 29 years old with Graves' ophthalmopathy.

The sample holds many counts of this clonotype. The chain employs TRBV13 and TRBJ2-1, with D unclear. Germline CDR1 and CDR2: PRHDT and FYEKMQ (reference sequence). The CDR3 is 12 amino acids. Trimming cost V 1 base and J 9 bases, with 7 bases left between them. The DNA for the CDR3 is TGTGCCAGCAGCTTAGAGACGGGTGAGCAGTTCTTC. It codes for CASSLETGEQFF.

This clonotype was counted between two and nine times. The CDR3 spells CAISGRLNTEAFF. The CDR3 DNA is TGTGCCATCAGTGGGCGATTGAACACTGAAGCTTTCTTT. V gene TRBV10-3 combines with J gene TRBJ1-1; unclear D gene. Per germline, CDR1 ENHRY and CDR2 SYGVKD. This CDR3 comprises 13 residues. V lost 4 bases, J lost 0 bases, and 6 bases lay in between.

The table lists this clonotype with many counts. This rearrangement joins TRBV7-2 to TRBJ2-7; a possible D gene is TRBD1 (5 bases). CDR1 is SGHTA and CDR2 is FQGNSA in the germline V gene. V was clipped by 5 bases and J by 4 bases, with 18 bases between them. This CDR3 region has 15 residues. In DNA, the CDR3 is TGTGCCAGCAGCCCGGTGTTGAAGGCAGGGTACGAGCAGTACTTC. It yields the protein CASSPVLKAGYEQYF.

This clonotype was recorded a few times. This CDR3 reads CASSTSGGTSYNEQYF. As DNA, the CDR3 is TGTGCCAGCAGCACTAGCGGGGGGACTTCCTACAATGAGCAGTACTTC. V gene TRBV6-2 or TRBV6-3 combines with J gene TRBJ2-1; the match to TRBD2 covers 12 bases. The J call may be wrong; the DNA end is better matched by TRBJ2-7. CDR3 length: 16 residues. Per the germline V gene, CDR1 is MNHEY and CDR2 is SVGEGT.

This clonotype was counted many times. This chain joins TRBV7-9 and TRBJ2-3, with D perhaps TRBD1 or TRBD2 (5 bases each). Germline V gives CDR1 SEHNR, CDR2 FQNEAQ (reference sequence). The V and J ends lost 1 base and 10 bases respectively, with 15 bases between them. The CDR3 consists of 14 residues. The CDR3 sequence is CASSLDGASDPQYF. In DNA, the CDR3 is TGTGCCAGCAGCTTAGACGGGGCCTCCGATCCGCAGTATTTT.